These T cell receptor beta chains were read from a single sample in a study of blood T cells in healthy people across ages. TCRdb reprocessed the 5' RACE reads with MiXCR, giving one entry per CDR3 protein. The sample has almost 1 million distinct CDR3 sequences; just over 50% are singletons. The sequenced sample was blood. These TCRs come from a woman aged 60-75 years in good health. CDR3s include the opening cysteine and the closing phenylalanine or tryptophan. The D gene is left open where the match is weak. Clone size is shown for a subset of rows, as once, few, many or a class of expanded clone.

len	v_gene	j_gene	abundance	d_gene	CDR3aa	CDR3nt
12	TRBV20-1	TRBJ2-7	-	-	CRAASDSYEQYF	TGCAGGGCTGCTAGCGACTCCTACGAGCAGTACTTC
13	TRBV5-1	TRBJ2-5	few	-	CASSLEASETQYF	TGCGCCAGCAGCTTGGAAGCTAGCGAGACCCAGTACTTC
13	TRBV12-3/TRBV12-4	TRBJ2-7	-	-	CASSPGWTYEQYF	TGTGCCAGCAGTCCCGGTTGGACCTACGAGCAGTACTTC
13	TRBV7-9	TRBJ1-5	few	-	CASSGRSNQPQHF	TGTGCCAGCAGCGGCCGGAGCAATCAGCCCCAGCATTTT
14	TRBV6-1	TRBJ2-1	-	-	CASTEGARYHEQFF	TGTGCCAGCACGGAGGGGGCGCGATATCATGAGCAGTTCTTC
14	TRBV18	TRBJ2-7	-	-	CASSRVREIYEQYF	TGTGCCAGCTCACGGGTCCGGGAAATCTACGAGCAGTACTTC
14	TRBV12-3/TRBV12-4	TRBJ1-4	few	-	CASSPRQSLEKLFF	TGTGCCAGCAGTCCCCGCCAGAGCCTTGAAAAACTGTTTTTT
14	TRBV20-1	TRBJ2-4	-	TRBD1	CSASITGVKNIQYF	TGCAGTGCTAGCATTACAGGGGTCAAAAACATTCAGTACTTC
14	TRBV28	TRBJ1-6	-	TRBD1	CASRGQGDNSPLHF	TGTGCCAGCAGAGGACAGGGAGATAATTCACCCCTCCACTTT
15	TRBV15	TRBJ2-1	few	TRBD2	CATSRDLLAGGSQFF	TGTGCCACCAGCAGGGACCTCCTAGCGGGAGGTTCGCAGTTCTTC
15	TRBV4-1	TRBJ2-3	-	-	CATGVGEADTDTQYF	TGCGCCACGGGGGTGGGCGAAGCGGACACAGATACGCAGTATTTT
15	TRBV4-1	TRBJ1-2	-	-	CASSQGPGINYGYTF	TGCGCCAGCAGCCAAGGCCCAGGTATTAACTATGGCTACACCTTC
15	TRBV28	TRBJ2-7	few	-	CASSLIGAPNYEQYF	TGTGCCAGCAGTTTAATCGGGGCCCCCAACTACGAGCAGTACTTC
14	TRBV5-1	TRBJ2-3	few	-	CASSLDLLGDTQYF	TGCGCCAGCAGCTTGGATCTGTTGGGGGATACGCAGTATTTT
13	TRBV5-5	TRBJ2-3	-	-	CASSSIGGDTQYF	TGTGCCAGCAGCTCGATAGGTGGGGATACGCAGTATTTT
13	TRBV3-1	TRBJ2-1	-	-	CASMSGGYNEQFF	TGTGCCAGCATGAGCGGTGGATACAATGAGCAGTTCTTC
14	TRBV10-3	TRBJ2-7	-	TRBD2	CAISEGRVTYEQYF	TGTGCCATCAGTGAGGGGAGGGTAACCTACGAGCAGTACTTC
15	TRBV3-1	TRBJ2-5	-	TRBD2	CASSVGLAGQGTQYF	TGTGCCAGCAGCGTCGGACTAGCGGGCCAGGGGACCCAGTACTTC
15	TRBV11-2	TRBJ1-5	-	-	CASSPLTGANQPQHF	TGTGCCAGCAGCCCCCTGACGGGGGCGAATCAGCCCCAGCATTTT
15	TRBV10-3	TRBJ2-7	few	TRBD2	CAISPTSGSSYEQYF	TGTGCCATCAGTCCAACTAGCGGGAGCTCCTACGAGCAGTACTTC
17	TRBV12-3/TRBV12-4	TRBJ1-2	-	TRBD1	CASSPSWKGQTNYGYTF	TGTGCCAGCAGTCCAAGTTGGAAGGGACAGACTAACTATGGCTACACCTTC
13	TRBV2	TRBJ1-2	few	-	CASKTGDLDGYTF	TGTGCCAGCAAAACAGGTGATTTGGATGGCTACACCTTC
11	TRBV28	TRBJ1-2	-	-	CASGERYGYTF	TGTGCCAGCGGCGAAAGATATGGCTACACCTTC
14	TRBV7-2	TRBJ2-3	few	TRBD1	CASSLGPGGNTQYF	TGTGCCAGCAGCTTGGGTCCAGGGGGAAATACGCAGTATTTT
17	TRBV12-3/TRBV12-4	TRBJ2-7	-	-	CASSPGLSRWVSYEQYF	TGTGCCAGCAGTCCGGGACTCTCAAGATGGGTTAGCTACGAGCAGTACTTC
13	TRBV14	TRBJ1-1	few	-	CASSQGGYQEAFF	TGTGCCAGCAGCCAAGGGGGCTACCAAGAAGCTTTCTTT
15	TRBV6-6	TRBJ2-3	-	-	CASSDGARGTDTQYF	TGTGCCAGCAGCGACGGAGCACGAGGCACAGATACGCAGTATTTT
15	TRBV29-1	TRBJ2-7	few	-	CSVTKARFGTYEQYF	TGCAGCGTTACGAAGGCTAGGTTTGGCACCTACGAGCAGTACTTC
12	TRBV5-1	TRBJ2-7	few	-	CASRFDSYEQYF	TGCGCCAGCAGATTCGACAGTTACGAGCAGTACTTC
15	TRBV4-1	TRBJ2-7	once	-	CASSQVGRLSYEQYF	TGCGCCAGCAGCCAAGTTGGGCGGCTCTCCTACGAGCAGTACTTC
14	TRBV5-1	TRBJ2-7	-	TRBD1	CASSRGDRVHEQYF	TGCGCCAGCAGCCGAGGGGACAGGGTACACGAGCAGTACTTC
15	TRBV7-2	TRBJ2-2	-	-	CASSSNRVGTGELFF	TGTGCCAGCAGCTCGAACAGGGTGGGCACCGGGGAGCTGTTTTTT
15	TRBV2	TRBJ2-5	-	TRBD1	CASRAGTGTRETQYF	TGTGCCAGCAGGGCCGGGACAGGGACCAGGGAGACCCAGTACTTC
13	TRBV24-1	TRBJ2-1	-	-	CATNRDGGNEQFF	TGTGCCACTAACAGGGATGGAGGCAATGAGCAGTTCTTC
16	TRBV30	TRBJ1-1	-	TRBD1	CAWSPLPTGEITEAFF	TGTGCCTGGAGTCCTCTCCCGACAGGGGAGATCACTGAAGCTTTCTTT
15	TRBV28	TRBJ2-1	-	TRBD2	CASSFGGERDDEQFF	TGTGCCAGCAGTTTTGGGGGGGAGCGGGATGATGAGCAGTTCTTC
16	TRBV28	TRBJ2-3	few	TRBD2	CASSRTLAGRADTQYF	TGTGCCAGCAGTCGCACCCTAGCGGGACGGGCAGATACGCAGTATTTT
14	TRBV3-1	TRBJ2-5	-	-	CASSQGPVEGTQYF	TGTGCCAGCAGCCAAGGTCCGGTCGAAGGGACCCAGTACTTC
16	TRBV11-2	TRBJ2-5	-	-	CASSLRVRGEVETQYF	TGTGCCAGCAGCTTACGGGTTAGGGGTGAAGTAGAGACCCAGTACTTC
11	TRBV20-1	TRBJ2-5	-	-	CSALSQETQYF	TGCAGTGCGCTCTCTCAAGAGACCCAGTACTTC
14	TRBV10-3	TRBJ1-6	-	TRBD1	CAISRGTGSSPLHF	TGTGCCATCAGTCGCGGGACAGGAAGTTCACCCCTCCACTTT
16	TRBV20-1	TRBJ2-7	once	TRBD2	CSARDRTSVSYNEQYF	TGCAGTGCTAGAGATCGGACTAGCGTCTCCTACAATGAGCAGTACTTC
18	TRBV11-1	TRBJ2-1	-	TRBD2	CASSLEASGSSLYNEQFF	TGTGCCAGCAGCTTAGAGGCTAGCGGGAGTTCCCTATACAATGAGCAGTTCTTC
14	TRBV28	TRBJ2-5	-	TRBD1	CASSDTGGIETQYF	TGTGCCAGCAGTGATACAGGGGGCATAGAGACCCAGTACTTC
13	TRBV7-9	TRBJ2-7	-	-	CASSAGDNYEQYF	TGTGCCAGCAGCGCCGGGGACAATTACGAGCAGTACTTC
13	TRBV10-3	TRBJ1-5	-	-	CAICQGMDQPQHF	TGTGCCATCTGCCAGGGAATGGATCAGCCCCAGCATTTT
15	TRBV7-2	TRBJ2-7	few	TRBD2	CASSSGLAGASEQYF	TGTGCCAGCAGCTCCGGACTAGCGGGGGCAAGTGAGCAGTACTTC
15	TRBV4-2	TRBJ2-1	-	TRBD2	CASSPRLAIRNEQFF	TGTGCCAGCAGCCCACGACTAGCGATTCGCAATGAGCAGTTCTTC
17	TRBV6-6	TRBJ2-3	-	TRBD2	CASSYGSGLAGTDTQYF	TGTGCCAGCAGTTACGGCTCCGGACTAGCGGGCACAGATACGCAGTATTTT
16	TRBV7-2	TRBJ2-7	-	TRBD1	CASSLTVSGQGTEQYF	TGTGCCAGCAGCTTAACTGTTTCGGGACAGGGGACCGAGCAGTACTTC
13	TRBV13	TRBJ2-7	few	TRBD1	CASSPGTVREQYF	TGTGCCAGCAGCCCAGGGACAGTACGCGAGCAGTACTTC
18	TRBV7-2	TRBJ2-1	-	TRBD2	CASSLYGLAAVRGNEQFF	TGTGCCAGCAGCTTATATGGTCTAGCGGCCGTTAGGGGTAATGAGCAGTTCTTC
19	TRBV20-1	TRBJ1-1	few	-	CSAPNPRTDLTAMNTEAFF	TGCAGTGCACCTAACCCGAGGACGGATCTTACGGCGATGAACACTGAAGCTTTCTTT